The 3 T cell receptor beta chains below all came from one sample that was sequenced in a study of T cell changes during pregnancy in multiple sclerosis (dated by TCRdb to between 2018 and 2021). Receptor amplification or capture employed the immunoSEQ multiplex PCR assay. Entries here come from immuneACCESS through TCRdb and include only in-frame sequences with V and J called. Some clones fail to appear in such tables; in the studies checked, an unresolved V gene covers under half of the shortfall, and the cause of the remainder is unknown. A total of more than 80,000 clones appear in this sample, 80% to 95% of them only once. Of the sample, approximately 1.4% falls within the top ten clones. The sample was peripheral blood, taken in the first trimester of pregnancy. The receptors stem from a female donor with multiple sclerosis, enrolled in a pregnancy study.

V gene TRBV19 combines with J gene TRBJ2-2; D unclear. There are 15 residues in the CDR3. Trimming pared 5 bases from V and 3 bases from J, leaving 13 bases between. CDR1 and CDR2 from the germline V gene are LNHDA and SQIVND (reference sequence). CDR3 sequence: CASSPPNRYTGELFF. In DNA form, the CDR3 reads TGTGCCAGTAGTCCTCCTAACAGATACACCGGGGAGCTGTTTTTT.

The V gene is TRBV27, the J gene TRBJ2-5; 14 nucleotides match TRBD2. Germline V gene lookup returns CDR1 MNHEY and CDR2 SMNVEV (reference sequence). The CDR3 has 18 residues. V lost 6 bases, J lost 5 bases, and 14 bases stayed unmatched. The CDR3 DNA sequence: TGTGCCAGCAGAGCCCGGACTAGCGGGAGGCGGGGAGAGGAGACCCAGTACTTC. Translation: CASRARTSGRRGEETQYF.

V is TRBV28 and J is TRBJ2-7; D unclear. Germline CDR1 and CDR2: MDHEN and SYDVKM. There are 12 residues in the CDR3. V shed 5 bases and J shed 3 bases, with 8 bases lying between them. The CDR3 here is CASSQSGYEQYF. The CDR3 region has the DNA TGTGCCAGCAGTCAATCGGGCTACGAGCAGTACTTC.